These T cell receptor beta chains were read from a single sample in a study of response to subunit inactivated influenza vaccine. MiXCR, run by TCRdb on the RT-PCR reads, gives a single entry per CDR3 protein. The table includes 450,000 to 600,000 distinct CDR3 sequences, 6.5% to 8% detected once. The sample here was PBMCs from blood, taken roughly 24 months after vaccination. These receptors came from a man aged 45 to 70 who received an inactivated influenza vaccine. Each CDR3 is given with its conserved first and last residue. The D gene is left open where the match is weak. The listing skips clone size in some rows; elsewhere it reads once, few, many or a size class.

abundance | j_gene | d_gene | v_gene | CDR3nt | CDR3aa
NA | TRBJ2-2 | NA | TRBV12-3/TRBV12-4 | TGTGCCAGCAACCGGGGCGGGGAGCTGTTTTTT | CASNRGGELFF
NA | TRBJ2-5 | NA | TRBV5-5 | TGTGCCAGCAGCTTGTTGAGGTACAGGCAAGAGACCCAGTACTTC | CASSLLRYRQETQYF
many | TRBJ1-1 | NA | TRBV4-1 | TGCGCCAGCAGCCAAGGAGGGGGACGGAACACTGAAGCTTTCTTT | CASSQGGGRNTEAFF
NA | TRBJ2-1 | TRBD2 | TRBV5-6 | TGTGCCAGCAGCATGGCGGGACTAGCGGGGGGGCTTTACAATGAGCAGTTCTTC | CASSMAGLAGGLYNEQFF
few | TRBJ1-5 | TRBD1 | TRBV12-3/TRBV12-4 | TGTGCCAGCAGGGGACCGGGACAGGGCTTACAGCCCCAGCATTTT | CASRGPGQGLQPQHF
NA | TRBJ2-7 | NA | TRBV5-1 | TGCGCCAGCAGCTTGAAGGCAAGCGTCGAGCAGTACTTC | CASSLKASVEQYF
many | TRBJ1-1 | TRBD1 | TRBV29-1 | TGCAGCGTCCGTACAGGGGGCAGGGGCACTGAAGCTTTCTTT | CSVRTGGRGTEAFF
many | TRBJ2-2 | NA | TRBV27 | TGTGCCAGCAGTTTAGAGTCTCACGGGGAGCTGTTTTTT | CASSLESHGELFF
NA | TRBJ2-5 | TRBD1 | TRBV7-9 | TGTGCCAGCAGCCCCCTCCGGGACAGCCAAGAGACCCAGTACTTC | CASSPLRDSQETQYF
many | TRBJ2-1 | NA | TRBV9 | TGTGCCAGCTCGATCGGAGGGCAGGGGTCGAACAATGAGCAGTTCTTC | CASSIGGQGSNNEQFF
NA | TRBJ2-7 | TRBD1 | TRBV10-3 | TGTGCCATCAGTGGGGACAGTTCCGTCCACGAGCAGTACTTC | CAISGDSSVHEQYF
few | TRBJ2-1 | NA | TRBV10-3 | TGTGCCATCACCCAAGGACAGAGATACAATGAGCAGTTCTTC | CAITQGQRYNEQFF
NA | TRBJ2-2 | NA | TRBV12-3/TRBV12-4 | TGTGCCAGCAGTTTAGGGAACCGGGGATCCACCACCGGGGAGCTGTTTTTT | CASSLGNRGSTTGELFF
NA | TRBJ1-1 | NA | TRBV28 | TGTGCCAGCAGTTTATTAGACAGATTGAACACTGAAGCTTTCTTT | CASSLLDRLNTEAFF
few | TRBJ1-1 | NA | TRBV10-3 | TGTGCCACCCTAACCCCGCAGGGTACTGAAGCTTTCTTT | CATLTPQGTEAFF
NA | TRBJ2-5 | TRBD2 | TRBV24-1 | TGTGCCACCCGCGCTAGCGGAGAGTGGGAGACCCAGTACTTC | CATRASGEWETQYF
NA | TRBJ1-2 | TRBD1 | TRBV10-3 | TGTGCCATCAGAGAAGGGACAGGGACTTCGGGTGGCTACACCTTC | CAIREGTGTSGGYTF
NA | TRBJ2-5 | NA | TRBV7-6 | TGTGCCAGCAGCTTAGCGTGGGGCGAGGCCGGGACCCAGTACTTC | CASSLAWGEAGTQYF
few | TRBJ2-3 | NA | TRBV20-1 | TGCAGTGCTACGGGGAACCCCAGGGGTACGCAGTATTTT | CSATGNPRGTQYF